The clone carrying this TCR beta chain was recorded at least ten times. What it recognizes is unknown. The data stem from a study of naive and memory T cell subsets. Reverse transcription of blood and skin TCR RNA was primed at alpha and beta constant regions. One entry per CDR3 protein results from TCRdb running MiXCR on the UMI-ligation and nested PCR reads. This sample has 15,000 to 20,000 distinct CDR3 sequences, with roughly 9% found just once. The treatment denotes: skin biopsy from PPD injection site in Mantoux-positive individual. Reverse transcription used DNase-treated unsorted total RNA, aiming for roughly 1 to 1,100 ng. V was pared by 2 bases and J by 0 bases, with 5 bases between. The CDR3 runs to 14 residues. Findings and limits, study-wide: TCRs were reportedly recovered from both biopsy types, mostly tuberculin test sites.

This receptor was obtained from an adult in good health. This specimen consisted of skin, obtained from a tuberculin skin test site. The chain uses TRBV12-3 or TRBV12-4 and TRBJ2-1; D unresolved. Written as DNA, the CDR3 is TGTGCCAGCAGTTTAAGCACCTCCTACAATGAGCAGTTCTTC. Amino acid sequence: CASSLSTSYNEQFF.